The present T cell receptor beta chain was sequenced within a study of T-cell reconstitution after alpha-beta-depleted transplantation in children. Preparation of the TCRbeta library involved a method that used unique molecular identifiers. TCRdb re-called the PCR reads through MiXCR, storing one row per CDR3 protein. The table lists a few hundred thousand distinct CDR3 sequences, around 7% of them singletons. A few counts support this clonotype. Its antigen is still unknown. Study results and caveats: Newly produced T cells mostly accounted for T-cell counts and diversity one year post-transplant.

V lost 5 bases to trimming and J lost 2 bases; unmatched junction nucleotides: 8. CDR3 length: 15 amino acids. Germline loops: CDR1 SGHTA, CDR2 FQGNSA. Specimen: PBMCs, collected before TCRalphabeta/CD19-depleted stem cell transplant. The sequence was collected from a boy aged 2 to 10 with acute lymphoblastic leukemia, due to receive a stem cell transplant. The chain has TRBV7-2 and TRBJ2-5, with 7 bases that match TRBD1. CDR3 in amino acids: CASSTRQGAQETQYF. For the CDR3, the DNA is TGTGCCAGCAGCACAAGACAGGGCGCTCAAGAGACCCAGTACTTC.